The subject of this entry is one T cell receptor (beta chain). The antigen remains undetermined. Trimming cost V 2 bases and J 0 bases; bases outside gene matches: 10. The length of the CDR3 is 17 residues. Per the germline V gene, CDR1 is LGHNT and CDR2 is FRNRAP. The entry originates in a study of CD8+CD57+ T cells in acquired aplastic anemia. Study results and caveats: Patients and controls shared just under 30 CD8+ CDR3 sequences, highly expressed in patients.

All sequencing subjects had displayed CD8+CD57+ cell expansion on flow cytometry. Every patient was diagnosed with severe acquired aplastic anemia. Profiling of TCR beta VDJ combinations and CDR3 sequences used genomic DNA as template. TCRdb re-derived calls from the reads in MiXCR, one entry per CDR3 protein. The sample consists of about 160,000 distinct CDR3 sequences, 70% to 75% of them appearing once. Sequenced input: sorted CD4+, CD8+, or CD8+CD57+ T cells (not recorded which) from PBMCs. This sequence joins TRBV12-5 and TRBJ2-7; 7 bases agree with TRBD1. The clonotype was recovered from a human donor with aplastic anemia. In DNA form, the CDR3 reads TGTGCTAGTGGTTTGTCTATCGGGGACAGATCCTCCTACGAGCAGTACTTC. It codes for CASGLSIGDRSSYEQYF.